This T cell receptor beta chain is drawn from a study of control samples from healthy donors and cancer patients. Sequencing was performed with immunoSEQ multiplex PCR; in TCRdb, only in-frame clones are kept and a portion is missing. The sample shows 150,000 to 200,000 clones, around nine tenths of them seen only once. CDR1 is SQVTM and CDR2 is ANQGSEA in the germline V gene. Trimming removed 4 bases from V and 5 bases from J, with 8 bases in between. The CDR3 consists of 11 residues. The TCR sequence derives from a woman in her twenties or thirties in good health. The chain recombines TRBV29-1 with TRBJ1-1; D gene uncertain. Material for sequencing was blood. CDR3 sequence (DNA): TGCAGCGTTGGACGGGAAACTGAAGCTTTCTTT. It translates to CSVGRETEAFF.